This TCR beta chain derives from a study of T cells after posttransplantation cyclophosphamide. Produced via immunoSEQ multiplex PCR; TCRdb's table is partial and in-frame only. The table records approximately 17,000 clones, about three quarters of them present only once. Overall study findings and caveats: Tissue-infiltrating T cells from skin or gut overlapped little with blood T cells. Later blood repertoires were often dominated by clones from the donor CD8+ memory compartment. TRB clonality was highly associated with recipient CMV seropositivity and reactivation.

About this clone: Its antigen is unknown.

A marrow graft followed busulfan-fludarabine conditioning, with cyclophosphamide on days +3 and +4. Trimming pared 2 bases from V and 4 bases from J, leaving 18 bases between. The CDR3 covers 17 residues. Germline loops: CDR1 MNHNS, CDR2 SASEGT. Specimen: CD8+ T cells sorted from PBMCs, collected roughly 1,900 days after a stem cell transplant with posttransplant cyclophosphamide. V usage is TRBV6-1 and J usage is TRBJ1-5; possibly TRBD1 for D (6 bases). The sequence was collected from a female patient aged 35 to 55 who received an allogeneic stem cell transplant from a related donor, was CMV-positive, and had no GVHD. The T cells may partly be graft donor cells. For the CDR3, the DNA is TGTGCCAGCAGTGAAAGGGGGGGAAGTAGGTCAAATCAGCCCCAGCATTTT. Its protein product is CASSERGGSRSNQPQHF.